The entry below gives a single TCR beta chain sequence along with its context. The data derive from a study of cytotoxic CD8 clonotypes in ibrutinib-treated CLL. Study-wide context: The authors obtained response samples at a median of about 12 months of treatment, range 6 to 36. Across samples, productive templates numbered more than 200,000 and productive rearrangements reached about 98,000 on average.

The planned depth of sequencing spanned 1 in 200,000 to 1 in 1 million T cells. The method was immunoSEQ multiplex PCR; TCRdb's version includes in-frame clones alone and lacks a portion of them. This sample yields around 330,000 clones, of which roughly 67% are seen a single time; approximately 6% belongs to the top ten. The CDR3 has 12 residues. Deletions cut 4 bases from V and 9 bases from J, with 11 bases between. Per the germline V gene, CDR1 is SGHRS and CDR2 is YFSETQ. Libraries of TCR beta were made from approximately 1.9 micrograms of genomic DNA that came from cryopreserved PBMCs. The genes are TRBV5-1 and TRBJ2-4, with D perhaps matching TRBD1 (5 bases). Source: PBMCs, taken after 36 months of ibrutinib treatment. This TCR was sampled from a human donor with chronic lymphocytic leukemia. The CDR3 coding sequence is TGCGCCAGCAGCCAGACAGTAGGCATTCAGTACTTC. Protein: CASSQTVGIQYF.